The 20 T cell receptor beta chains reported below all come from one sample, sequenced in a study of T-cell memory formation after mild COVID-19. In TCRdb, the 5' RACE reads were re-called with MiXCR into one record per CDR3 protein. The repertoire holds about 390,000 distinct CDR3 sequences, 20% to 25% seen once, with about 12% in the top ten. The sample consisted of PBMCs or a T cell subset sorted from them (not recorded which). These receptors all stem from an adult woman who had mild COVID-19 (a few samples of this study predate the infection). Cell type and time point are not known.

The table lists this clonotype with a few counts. The CDR3 is CSVRAASTDTQYF. In DNA, the CDR3 is TGCAGCGTTCGGGCCGCGAGCACAGATACGCAGTATTTT. The gene calls are TRBV29-1 and TRBJ2-3; D gene uncertain. Germline V CDR1 and CDR2: SQVTM, ANQGSEA. V was pared by 5 bases and J by 0 bases, with 9 bases between. The CDR3 totals 13 residues.

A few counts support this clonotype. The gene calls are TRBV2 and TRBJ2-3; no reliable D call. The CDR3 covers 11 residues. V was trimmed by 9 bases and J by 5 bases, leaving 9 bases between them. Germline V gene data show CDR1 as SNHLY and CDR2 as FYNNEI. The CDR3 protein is CASVLGDTQYF. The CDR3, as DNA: TGTGCCAGTGTTCTAGGAGATACGCAGTATTTT.

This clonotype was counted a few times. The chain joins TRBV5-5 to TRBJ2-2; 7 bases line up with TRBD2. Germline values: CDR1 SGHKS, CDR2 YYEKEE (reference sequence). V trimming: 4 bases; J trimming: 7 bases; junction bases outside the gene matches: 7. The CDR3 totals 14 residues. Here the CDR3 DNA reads TGTGCCAGCAGCAACCCGTGGGAGGGCGGGGAGCTGTTTTTT. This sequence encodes CASSNPWEGGELFF.

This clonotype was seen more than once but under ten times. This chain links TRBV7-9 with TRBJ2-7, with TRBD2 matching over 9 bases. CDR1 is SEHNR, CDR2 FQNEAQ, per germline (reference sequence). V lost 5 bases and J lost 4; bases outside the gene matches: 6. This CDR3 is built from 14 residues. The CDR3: CASSLGLAPYEQYF. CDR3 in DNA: TGTGCCAGCAGCCTCGGACTAGCGCCTTACGAGCAGTACTTC.

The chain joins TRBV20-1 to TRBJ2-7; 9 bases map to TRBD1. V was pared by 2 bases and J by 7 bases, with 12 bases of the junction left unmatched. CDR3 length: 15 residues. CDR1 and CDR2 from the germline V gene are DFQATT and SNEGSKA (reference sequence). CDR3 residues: CSARIGTGGFREQYF. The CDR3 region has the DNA TGCAGTGCTAGAATAGGCACAGGGGGCTTTCGGGAGCAGTACTTC.

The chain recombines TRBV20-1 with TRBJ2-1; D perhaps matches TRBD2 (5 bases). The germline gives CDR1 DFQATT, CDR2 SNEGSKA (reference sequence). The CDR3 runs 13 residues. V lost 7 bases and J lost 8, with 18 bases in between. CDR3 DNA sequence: TGCAGTGTGGAAACTACCGAGGGATATGAGCAGTTCTTC. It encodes CSVETTEGYEQFF.

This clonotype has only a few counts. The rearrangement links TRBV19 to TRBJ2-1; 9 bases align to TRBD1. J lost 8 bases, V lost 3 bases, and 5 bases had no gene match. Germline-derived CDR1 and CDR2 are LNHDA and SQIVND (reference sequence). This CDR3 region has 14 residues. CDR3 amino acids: CASSMVQGADEQFF. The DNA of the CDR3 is TGTGCCAGTAGTATGGTACAGGGGGCGGATGAGCAGTTCTTC.

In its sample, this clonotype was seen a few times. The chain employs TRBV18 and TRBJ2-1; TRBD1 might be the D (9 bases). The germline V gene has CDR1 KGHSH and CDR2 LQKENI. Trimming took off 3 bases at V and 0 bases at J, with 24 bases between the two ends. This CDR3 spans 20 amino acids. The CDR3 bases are TGTGCCAGCTCACCCTTAGACAGGGGGACGAGCGGGAGCTCCTACAATGAGCAGTTCTTC. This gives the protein CASSPLDRGTSGSSYNEQFF.

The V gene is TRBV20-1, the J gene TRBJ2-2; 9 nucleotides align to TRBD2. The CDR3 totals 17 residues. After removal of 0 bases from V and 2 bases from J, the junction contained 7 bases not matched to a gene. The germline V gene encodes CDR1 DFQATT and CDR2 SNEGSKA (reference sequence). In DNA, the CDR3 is TGCAGTGCTAGAGATATGCTAGCGGGAAGAAACACCGGGGAGCTGTTTTTT. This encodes CSARDMLAGRNTGELFF.

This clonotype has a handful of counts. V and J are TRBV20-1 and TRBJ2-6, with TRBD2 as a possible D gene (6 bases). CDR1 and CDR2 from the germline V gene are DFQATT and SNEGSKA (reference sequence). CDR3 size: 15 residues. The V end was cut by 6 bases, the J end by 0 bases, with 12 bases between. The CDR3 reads CSARPGGSGANVLTF. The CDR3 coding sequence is TGCAGTGCAAGACCCGGGGGCTCTGGGGCCAACGTCCTGACTTTC.

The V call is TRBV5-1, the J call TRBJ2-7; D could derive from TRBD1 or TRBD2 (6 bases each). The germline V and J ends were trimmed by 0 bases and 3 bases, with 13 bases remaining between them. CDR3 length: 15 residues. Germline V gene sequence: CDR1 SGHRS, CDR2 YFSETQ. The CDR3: CASSLGPGDNYEQYF. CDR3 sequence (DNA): TGCGCCAGCAGCTTGGGGCCGGGGGACAACTACGAGCAGTACTTC.

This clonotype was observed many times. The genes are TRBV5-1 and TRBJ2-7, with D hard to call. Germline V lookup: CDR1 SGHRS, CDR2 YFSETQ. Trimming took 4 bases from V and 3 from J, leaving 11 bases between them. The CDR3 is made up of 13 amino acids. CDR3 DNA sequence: TGCGCCAGCAGCCAGGAAAACTTCTACGAGCAGTACTTC. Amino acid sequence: CASSQENFYEQYF.

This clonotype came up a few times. CDR3 in amino acids: CASAQGPYEQYF. The CDR3 bases are TGTGCCAGCGCCCAGGGTCCCTACGAGCAGTACTTC. The rearrangement joins TRBV6-6 to TRBJ2-7, with D possibly TRBD1 on 5 matching bases. Germline V lookup: CDR1 MNHNY, CDR2 SVGAGI (reference sequence). The CDR3 is 12 amino acids. V was pared by 8 bases and J by 2 bases, with 10 bases between.

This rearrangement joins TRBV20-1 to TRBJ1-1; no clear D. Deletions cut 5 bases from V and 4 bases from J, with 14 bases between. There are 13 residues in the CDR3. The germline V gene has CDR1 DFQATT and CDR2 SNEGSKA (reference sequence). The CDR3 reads CSAPPQSGTEAFF. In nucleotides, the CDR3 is TGCAGTGCTCCCCCCCAGTCGGGCACTGAAGCTTTCTTT.

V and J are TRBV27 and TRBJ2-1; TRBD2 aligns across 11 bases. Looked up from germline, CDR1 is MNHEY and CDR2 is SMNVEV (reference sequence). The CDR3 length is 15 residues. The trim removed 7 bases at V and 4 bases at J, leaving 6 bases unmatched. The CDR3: CASIRTSGLYNEQFF. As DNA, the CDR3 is TGTGCCAGCATCCGGACTAGCGGGTTATACAATGAGCAGTTCTTC.

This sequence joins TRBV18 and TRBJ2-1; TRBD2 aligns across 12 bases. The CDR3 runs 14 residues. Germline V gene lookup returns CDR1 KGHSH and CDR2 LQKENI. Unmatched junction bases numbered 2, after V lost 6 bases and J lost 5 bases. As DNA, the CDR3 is TGTGCCAGCTCCACTAGCGGGGGGAACAATGAGCAGTTCTTC. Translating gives CASSTSGGNNEQFF.

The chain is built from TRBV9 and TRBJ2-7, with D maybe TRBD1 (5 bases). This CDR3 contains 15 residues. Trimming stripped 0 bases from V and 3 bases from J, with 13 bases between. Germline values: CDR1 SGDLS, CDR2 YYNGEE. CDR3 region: CASSVDLGQDYEQYF. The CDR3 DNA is TGTGCCAGCAGCGTAGACCTTGGACAAGACTACGAGCAGTACTTC. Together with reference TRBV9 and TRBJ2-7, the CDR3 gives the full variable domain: DSGVTQTPKHLITATGQRVTLRCSPRSGDLSVYWYQQSLDQGLQFLIQYYNGEERAKGNILERFSAQQFPDLHSELNLSSLELGDSALYFCASSVDLGQDYEQYFGPGTRLTVT.

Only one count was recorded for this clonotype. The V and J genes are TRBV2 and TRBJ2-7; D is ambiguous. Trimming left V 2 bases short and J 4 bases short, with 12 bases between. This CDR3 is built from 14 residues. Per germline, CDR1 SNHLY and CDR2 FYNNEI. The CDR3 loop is CASSETAAWYEQYF. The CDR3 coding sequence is TGTGCCAGCAGTGAAACGGCGGCTTGGTACGAGCAGTACTTC.

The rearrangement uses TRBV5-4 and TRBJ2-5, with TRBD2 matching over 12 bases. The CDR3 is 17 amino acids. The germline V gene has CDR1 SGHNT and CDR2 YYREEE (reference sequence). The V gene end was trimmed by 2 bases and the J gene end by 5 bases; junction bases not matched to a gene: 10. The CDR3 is CASSFGLAGGSAETQYF. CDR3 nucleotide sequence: TGTGCCAGCAGCTTTGGTCTAGCGGGGGGGTCAGCCGAGACCCAGTACTTC.

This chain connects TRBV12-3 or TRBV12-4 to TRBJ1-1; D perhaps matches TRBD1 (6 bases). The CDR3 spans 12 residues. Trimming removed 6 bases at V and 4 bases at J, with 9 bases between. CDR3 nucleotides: TGTGCCAGCAGACAGGGTATCACTGAAGCTTTCTTT. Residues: CASRQGITEAFF.